Shown below are 27 T cell receptor beta chains from a single sample sequenced in a study of blood T cell repertoires in COVID-19. Generated by immunoSEQ multiplex PCR, the TCRdb table keeps only in-frame clones and is missing some. The sample has under 85,000 clones, 75% to 90% seen once. Sequenced: peripheral blood. The receptors shown here come from a human donor in a cohort sampled during active COVID-19.

J is TRBJ2-1 and V is TRBV9, with 8 positions matching TRBD2. The CDR3 sequence is 12 residues long. Germline assignment: CDR1 SGDLS and CDR2 YYNGEE. The trim removed 7 bases at V and 15 bases at J, leaving 12 bases unmatched. The DNA for the CDR3 is TGTGCCAGCGAACTAGCGGTAGGTGGTCGGTTCTTC. Its translation: CASELAVGGRFF.

The chain recombines TRBV30 with TRBJ2-5; D may be TRBD2 (5 bases). This CDR3 region has 13 residues. From germline, CDR1 is GTSNPN and CDR2 SVGIG (reference sequence). V lost 5 bases and J 4 bases, leaving 14 bases between the germline ends. The CDR3 region is CAWGPLGRETQYF. The CDR3 region has the DNA TGTGCCTGGGGCCCCCTGGGGAGAGAGACCCAGTACTTC.

In this sample, this clone turned up a few times. The chain is built from TRBV30 and TRBJ1-2, with D perhaps TRBD1 (6 bases). The CDR3 extends over 15 amino acids. Germline loops: CDR1 GTSNPN, CDR2 SVGIG (reference sequence). V shed 2 bases and J shed 8 bases, with 21 bases lying between them. The CDR3 loop reads CAWSPRDTFLWGYTF. The DNA for the CDR3 is TGTGCCTGGAGTCCCCGGGACACTTTCCTCTGGGGCTACACCTTC.

The chain carries TRBV19 and TRBJ2-2, with D possibly matching TRBD2 (5 bases). This CDR3 contains 15 residues. Trimming took off 5 bases at V and 3 bases at J, with 13 bases between the two ends. Germline assignment: CDR1 LNHDA and CDR2 SQIVND (reference sequence). CDR3 amino acids: CASSSRTGHTGELFF. The DNA for the CDR3 is TGTGCCAGTAGTTCACGGACTGGGCACACCGGGGAGCTGTTTTTT.

The chain carries TRBV27 and TRBJ1-6, with D possibly matching TRBD1 (6 bases). Germline V gene sequence: CDR1 MNHEY, CDR2 SMNVEV (reference sequence). Trimming stripped 3 bases from V and 8 bases from J, with 8 bases between. CDR3 length: 13 residues. The CDR3 is CASSFRGYSPLHF. The CDR3 coding sequence is TGTGCCAGCAGTTTTAGGGGGTATTCACCCCTCCACTTT.

The chain employs TRBV6-2 or TRBV6-3 and TRBJ2-7, with a weak D call TRBD1 (5 bases). Germline values: CDR1 MNHEY, CDR2 SVGEGT. This CDR3 comprises 14 residues. Trimming took off 0 bases at V and 0 bases at J, with 6 bases between the two ends. In DNA, the CDR3 is TGTGCCAGCAGTTACTCGACAGCCTCCTACGAGCAGTACTTC. It yields the protein CASSYSTASYEQYF.

The rearrangement links TRBV2 to TRBJ1-1; possibly TRBD1 for D (5 bases). The CDR3 sequence is 13 residues long. Trimming took 4 bases from V and 4 from J, leaving 10 bases between them. The V gene's germline CDR1 is SNHLY and CDR2 FYNNEI. CDR3 in amino acids: CASSGSGGTEAFF. CDR3 nucleotide sequence: TGTGCCAGCAGTGGATCGGGGGGCACTGAAGCTTTCTTT.

CDR3 loop: CATSEGARNEQFF. The CDR3 DNA is TGTGCCACCAGTGAAGGGGCGAGAAATGAGCAGTTCTTC. This chain uses TRBV24-1 with TRBJ2-1; D is perhaps TRBD1 (5 bases). Trimming took 4 bases from V and 7 from J, leaving 10 bases between them. Germline lookup yields CDR1 KGHDR and CDR2 SFDVKD. CDR3 length: 13 residues.

V usage is TRBV13 and J usage is TRBJ2-2; weak D call: TRBD2 (6 bases). The V end lost 4 bases, the J end lost 6 bases, and 12 bases lay between the germline ends. This CDR3 comprises 14 residues. Germline lookup yields CDR1 PRHDT and CDR2 FYEKMQ (reference sequence). The CDR3: CASSSYGEAGELFF. The CDR3 bases are TGTGCCAGCAGCTCCTACGGGGAGGCCGGGGAGCTGTTTTTT. Full variable domain (rest looked up from reference TRBV13 and TRBJ2-2): AAGVIQSPRHLIKEKRETATLKCYPIPRHDTVYWYQQGPGQDPQFLISFYEKMQSDKGSIPDRFSAQQFSDYHSELNMSSLELGDSALYFCASSSYGEAGELFFGEGSRLTVL.

CDR3 in DNA: TGTGCCAGCAGTTACAGGGGGTCGGGCTATGGCTACACCTTC. It translates to CASSYRGSGYGYTF. The V call is TRBV6-5, the J call TRBJ1-2, with D tentatively TRBD1 (6 bases). The V end was cut by 2 bases, the J end by 4 bases, with 11 bases between. Germline CDR1 reads MNHEY; CDR2 reads SVGAGI. The CDR3 runs to 14 residues.

V gene TRBV7-2 combines with J gene TRBJ2-7; 7 bases map to TRBD2. Germline CDR1 reads SGHTA; CDR2 reads FQGNSA. The CDR3 has 15 residues. The V and J ends lost 5 bases and 3 bases, in that order; junction bases with no gene match: 10. CDR3 sequence reads: CASSLGLDPLYEQYF. The CDR3 coding sequence is TGTGCCAGCAGCCTAGGACTAGACCCTCTCTACGAGCAGTACTTC. The complete variable domain, with remaining parts taken from reference TRBV7-2 and TRBJ2-7, reads GAGVSQSPSNKVTEKGKDVELRCDPISGHTALYWYRQSLGQGLEFLIYFQGNSAPDKSGLPSDRFSAERTGGSVSTLTIQRTQQEDSAVYLCASSLGLDPLYEQYFGPGTRLTVT.

This clone was seen only a few times. The chain employs TRBV5-1 and TRBJ1-3; D ambiguous. CDR1 is SGHRS and CDR2 is YFSETQ in the germline V gene. This CDR3 region has 15 residues. V dropped 4 bases and J dropped 2 bases, with 13 bases sitting between them. CDR3 sequence: CASSPAGFTGNTIYF. In nucleotides, the CDR3 is TGCGCCAGCAGCCCCGCAGGATTTACTGGAAACACCATATATTTT.

The chain joins TRBV7-2 to TRBJ2-3; possibly TRBD1 for D (6 bases). V was cut by 5 bases and J by 14 bases, with 23 bases left in between. There are 14 residues in the CDR3. Germline CDR1 reads SGHTA; CDR2 reads FQGNSA. This chain's CDR3 is CASSKRPDSPLSYF. CDR3 in DNA: TGTGCCAGCAGCAAGAGACCGGACAGTCCCCTGTCGTATTTT.

The chain employs TRBV10-2 and TRBJ1-6, with TRBD1 identical over 11 bases. Trimming cost V 6 bases and J 11 bases; bases outside gene matches: 6. In germline, CDR1 is WSHSY, CDR2 SAAADI. This CDR3 is 14 amino acids long. CDR3 loop: CASRQGQGAAPLHF. The CDR3, as DNA: TGCGCCAGCAGACAAGGACAGGGGGCTGCACCCCTCCACTTT.

This chain connects TRBV19 to TRBJ1-1; no reliable D call. There are 14 residues in the CDR3. Germline V CDR1 and CDR2: LNHDA, SQIVND (reference sequence). Trimming removed 3 bases from V and 6 bases from J, with 14 bases in between. CDR3 sequence: CASSMGGYGAEAFF. CDR3 coding DNA: TGTGCCAGTAGTATGGGAGGGTACGGCGCTGAAGCTTTCTTT.

The chain joins TRBV2 to TRBJ1-2; D not certain. Germline loops: CDR1 SNHLY, CDR2 FYNNEI. Between the trimmed V and J ends, which lost 1 base and 14 bases, there was a span of 17 bases. The CDR3 extends over 13 amino acids. CDR3 amino acids: CASSEEAGSMCTF. CDR3 nucleotide sequence: TGTGCCAGCAGTGAAGAGGCGGGCAGCATGTGTACCTTC. The full variable domain, its missing parts supplied by reference TRBV2 and TRBJ1-2, is EPEVTQTPSHQVTQMGQEVILRCVPISNHLYFYWYRQILGQKVEFLVSFYNNEISEKSEIFDDQFSVERPDGSNFTLKIRSTKLEDSAMYFCASSEEAGSMCTFGSGTRLTVV.

V and J are TRBV9 and TRBJ2-7, with 7 bases lining up with TRBD2. The CDR3 spans 15 residues. CDR1 is SGDLS, CDR2 YYNGEE, per germline. V trimming: 1 base; J trimming: 0 bases; junction bases outside the gene matches: 4. CDR3 loop: CASSVTGGSSYEQYF. The DNA of the CDR3 is TGTGCCAGCAGCGTAACCGGGGGGAGCTCCTACGAGCAGTACTTC.

The rearrangement uses TRBV6-5 and TRBJ1-1; D not resolved. The CDR3 has 12 residues. With 7 bases removed from V and 0 bases from J, the gap between germline ends came to 6 bases. CDR1 is MNHEY and CDR2 is SVGAGI in the germline V gene. CDR3 DNA sequence: TGTGCCAGCATCAAAATGAACACTGAAGCTTTCTTT. It translates to CASIKMNTEAFF.

Note on this clone: Sequence at one end of the junction differs from germline and may be a read error. V is TRBV2 and J is TRBJ2-5; 7 bases line up with TRBD1. CDR3 length: 15 residues. In germline, CDR1 is SNHLY, CDR2 FYNNEI. The CDR3 is CASSLQGKAQVTQYF. CDR3 DNA sequence: TGTGCCAGCAGCCTACAGGGGAAGGCCCAAGTGACCCAGTACTTC.

This rearrangement joins TRBV11-3 to TRBJ1-2; 10 bases match TRBD1. V lost 5 bases, J lost 6 bases, and 6 bases stayed unmatched. CDR3 size: 14 residues. CDR1 and CDR2 (germline): SGHNT, YENEEA. This chain's CDR3 is CASSASGTGDGYTF. The CDR3 DNA is TGTGCCAGCAGCGCTTCTGGGACAGGGGATGGCTACACCTTC.

Only a few counts were recorded for this clone. This chain links TRBV3-1 (or the pseudogene TRBV3-2) with TRBJ2-7; no firm D call. The V end lost 4 bases, the J end lost 1 base, and 11 bases lay between the germline ends. This CDR3 has 14 amino acids. Per germline, CDR1 LGHDT and CDR2 YNNKEL (reference sequence). The chain's CDR3 is CASSPLADSYEQYF. For the CDR3, the DNA is TGTGCCAGCAGCCCCCTCGCGGATTCCTACGAGCAGTACTTC.

The chain recombines TRBV7-2 with TRBJ2-7; the match to TRBD2 covers 7 bases. Germline V gene data show CDR1 as SGHTA and CDR2 as FQGNSA. CDR3 length: 14 residues. The V segment lost 1 base and the J segment 2 bases; nucleotides outside the gene matches: 2. DNA of the CDR3: TGTGCCAGCAGCTTAGGGGCGGGGGCCTACGAGCAGTACTTC. This translates into CASSLGAGAYEQYF.

Worth noting for this clone: This CDR3 is also generated by other DNA sequences in the sample. The V call is TRBV5-1, the J call TRBJ1-3, with a weak D call TRBD1 (6 bases). Germline V CDR1 and CDR2: SGHRS, YFSETQ. V was shortened by 0 bases and J by 4 bases, with 8 bases between the two germline ends. CDR3 length equals 14 residues. CDR3 in amino acids: CASSLGGLGNTIYF. DNA for the CDR3: TGCGCCAGCAGCTTGGGGGGGCTCGGAAACACCATATATTTT.

The J gene is TRBJ1-1, the V gene TRBV4-3; perhaps TRBD1 as D (5 bases). The length of the CDR3 is 19 residues. V was trimmed by 4 bases and J by 1 base, leaving 25 bases between them. From germline, CDR1 is LGHNA and CDR2 YSLEER. The CDR3 spells CASSPAARPGGSRNTEAFF. DNA for the CDR3: TGCGCCAGCAGCCCAGCCGCCCGGCCTGGGGGGAGTCGGAACACTGAAGCTTTCTTT.

The rearrangement links TRBV21-1 to TRBJ1-5. TRBV21-1 is marked as a pseudogene. There are 17 residues in the CDR3. CDR3 nucleotides: TGTGCCAGCAGCGTATTCGGGGTTCCCCATAGCAATCAGCCCCAGCATTTT. It specifies CASSVFGVPHSNQPQHF.

In this sample, this clone turned up a few times. The chain uses TRBV3-1 (or the pseudogene TRBV3-2) and TRBJ2-7, with D possibly being TRBD2 (6 bases). Trimming took off 4 bases at V and 6 bases at J, with 10 bases between the two ends. The CDR3 is 12 residues long. The V gene's germline CDR1 is LGHDT and CDR2 YNNKEL (reference sequence). CDR3 DNA: TGTGCCAGCAGCCCGGGGGTCGGCGAGCAGTACTTC. It encodes CASSPGVGEQYF.

The chain employs TRBV5-5 and TRBJ2-1; 7 positions match TRBD2. The CDR3 runs to 17 residues. V was pared by 4 bases and J by 0 bases, with 10 bases of the junction left unmatched. The germline CDR1 and CDR2 sequences are SGHKS and YYEKEE (reference sequence). CDR3 region: CASSPRSSGYSYNEQFF. CDR3 DNA: TGTGCCAGCAGCCCCCGGTCTAGCGGTTACTCCTACAATGAGCAGTTCTTC.